The T cell receptor beta chain under discussion was sequenced for a study of Ad26.COV2.S vaccination and SARS-CoV-2 variants. Whole-study context: The study gave Ad26.COV2.S intramuscularly, once or twice 56 days apart.

Trimming took 7 bases from V and 8 from J; bases not matched to a gene: 9. The CDR3 is 13 amino acids. From germline, CDR1 is SNHLY and CDR2 FYNNEI. Method: immunoSEQ multiplex PCR; TCRdb's copy keeps in-frame clones and lacks some. Among under 600,000 clones listed, approximately 90% were seen once. Indicated treatment: about 20 received Ad26.COV2.S at low or high dose, single or two shots; roughly 5 received placebo; per-sample allocation not given. The samples date from day 63 after the first vaccine or placebo injection. Boston supplied an adult donor aged 18-55 years. Immunization relied on an Ad26 vector, which expressed Wuhan-strain SARS-CoV-2 spike.

Sequenced here: peripheral blood, sampled in a trial of Ad26.COV2.S vaccine versus placebo. This chain connects TRBV2 to TRBJ1-2; 8 bases are a match to TRBD1. The clonotype was recovered from a person between 18 and 60 years old who received the Ad26.COV2.S COVID-19 vaccine or a placebo. The CDR3 is CASKGQGTGGYTF. CDR3 in DNA: TGTGCCAGCAAAGGACAGGGAACCGGAGGCTACACCTTC.